Each of the 16 T cell receptor beta chains below was sequenced from the same sample in a study of T cell responses to AZD1222 COVID-19 vaccine. The table came from immunoSEQ multiplex PCR; TCRdb's copy has only in-frame clones and leaves some out. The sample carries roughly 86,000 clones, 85% recorded once. The sequenced sample was peripheral blood, obtained 28 days after the second AZD1222 dose. Source of these receptors: an adult who received the AZD1222 COVID-19 vaccine.

In this sample, this clone turned up a few times. Here the CDR3 DNA reads TGTGCCAGCAGTTACCGGGACAGGAATTACGAGCAGTACTTC. This sequence encodes CASSYRDRNYEQYF. The V and J genes are TRBV6-2 or TRBV6-3 and TRBJ2-7; 8 bases are shared with TRBD1. V lost 2 bases to trimming and J lost 4 bases; unmatched junction nucleotides: 4. Germline V gene data show CDR1 as MNHEY and CDR2 as SVGEGT. The CDR3 has 14 amino acids.

The V and J genes are TRBV5-1 and TRBJ2-3; the match to TRBD2 covers 8 bases. Looked up from germline, CDR1 is SGHRS and CDR2 is YFSETQ. The CDR3 consists of 15 residues. After removal of 5 bases from V and 3 bases from J, the junction contained 8 bases not matched to a gene. The CDR3 loop reads CASRRGLVVTDTQYF. CDR3 bases: TGCGCCAGCAGGAGGGGACTAGTGGTAACAGATACGCAGTATTTT. Looking up the rest from reference TRBV5-1 and TRBJ2-3 gives the full variable domain: KAGVTQTPRYLIKTRGQQVTLSCSPISGHRSVSWYQQTPGQGLQFLFEYFSETQRNKGNFPGRFSGRQFSNSRSEMNVSTLELGDSALYLCASRRGLVVTDTQYFGPGTRLTVL.

CDR3 sequence reads: CARSEGLLVDEQYF. CDR3 DNA: TGTGCCAGAAGCGAAGGTCTCCTCGTCGACGAGCAGTACTTC. The chain combines TRBV5-3 with TRBJ2-7, with unresolved D. TRBV5-3 is known as an ORF, though its function is uncertain. This CDR3 comprises 14 residues. The V end was cut by 4 bases, the J end by 5 bases, with 16 bases between.

This chain joins TRBV28 and TRBJ1-5; TRBD1 might be the D (5 bases). The V gene lost 4 bases and the J gene lost 0 bases, with 13 bases spanning the gap. The germline V gene encodes CDR1 MDHEN and CDR2 SYDVKM. The CDR3 has 16 residues. The CDR3 loop is CASSSLQDYSNQPQHF. CDR3 coding DNA: TGTGCCAGCAGTTCCTTACAGGATTATAGCAATCAGCCCCAGCATTTT.

The V gene is TRBV5-4, the J gene TRBJ1-3; D call uncertain. V was pared by 5 bases and J by 1 base, with 10 bases between. The length of the CDR3 is 14 residues. From germline, CDR1 is SGHNT and CDR2 YYREEE (reference sequence). The CDR3 sequence: CASSFPLSGNTIYF. CDR3 nucleotide sequence: TGTGCCAGCAGTTTCCCTTTATCTGGAAACACCATATATTTT.

The chain is built from TRBV5-1 and TRBJ2-5; 8 bases line up with TRBD2. CDR3 length equals 16 residues. CDR1 is SGHRS and CDR2 is YFSETQ in the germline V gene. Trimming cost V 3 bases and J 5 bases; bases outside gene matches: 12. CDR3 DNA: TGCGCCAGCAGCTCAGCGGGGGTTCACCCGTTGGAGACCCAGTACTTC. It translates to CASSSAGVHPLETQYF.

The rearrangement joins TRBV5-4 to TRBJ1-5, with 9 nucleotides matching TRBD1. Trimming took 4 bases from V and 7 from J; bases not matched to a gene: 9. The CDR3 has 15 amino acids. Germline V gene lookup returns CDR1 SGHNT and CDR2 YYREEE (reference sequence). CDR3 coding DNA: TGTGCCAGCAGCCCTGGGGGGACAGGGTTGCAGCCCCAGCATTTT. Encoded protein: CASSPGGTGLQPQHF.

This clone was counted once. This rearrangement joins TRBV14 to TRBJ2-4; 12 bases align to TRBD1. V trimming: 1 base; J trimming: 8 bases; junction bases outside the gene matches: 3. The CDR3 covers 15 residues. Germline values: CDR1 SGHDN, CDR2 FVKESK. CDR3 region: CASSQGDRGRYIQYF. The CDR3 coding sequence is TGTGCCAGCAGCCAAGGGGACAGGGGGCGATACATTCAGTACTTC.

V is TRBV16 and J is TRBJ2-7, with 8 bases lining up with TRBD1. Per germline, CDR1 KGHSY and CDR2 FQNENV. This CDR3 comprises 17 residues. Unmatched junction bases numbered 9, after V lost 2 bases and J lost 0 bases. CDR3 DNA: TGTGCCAGCAGCCAAGACAGGGGCGCCCTCTCCTCCTACGAGCAGTACTTC. It translates to CASSQDRGALSSYEQYF.

The rearrangement links TRBV19 to TRBJ2-2; 10 bases align to TRBD1. The J segment lost 0 bases and the V segment lost 7 bases, leaving 5 bases of the junction unmatched. The V gene's germline CDR1 is LNHDA and CDR2 SQIVND (reference sequence). The CDR3 loop spans 16 amino acids. Here the CDR3 DNA reads TGTGCCAGTAACAAAGGACAGGGGGCGAACACCGGGGAGCTGTTTTTT. Translating it yields CASNKGQGANTGELFF. The entire variable domain, with the rest obtained from reference TRBV19 and TRBJ2-2, is as follows: DGGITQSPKYLFRKEGQNVTLSCEQNLNHDAMYWYRQDPGQGLRLIYYSQIVNDFQKGDIAEGYSVSREKKESFPLTVTSAQKNPTAFYLCASNKGQGANTGELFFGEGSRLTVL.

This clone appeared a few times. The V and J genes are TRBV18 and TRBJ1-5; D not resolved. Germline CDR1 KGHSH, CDR2 LQKENI. This CDR3 contains 12 residues. V dropped 2 bases and J dropped 3 bases, with 2 bases sitting between them. The DNA of the CDR3 is TGTGCCAGCTCACCAGTCAATCAGCCCCAGCATTTT. Translated, it gives CASSPVNQPQHF.

The V gene is TRBV19, the J gene TRBJ2-2; D might be TRBD1 (6 bases). This CDR3 contains 14 residues. V was clipped by 3 bases and J by 7 bases, with 12 bases between them. Germline V gene sequence: CDR1 LNHDA, CDR2 SQIVND (reference sequence). Here the CDR3 reads CASSINRVGGELFF. The CDR3, as DNA: TGTGCCAGTAGTATCAACAGGGTCGGCGGGGAGCTGTTTTTT. The variable domain in full, completed from reference TRBV19 and TRBJ2-2, reads DGGITQSPKYLFRKEGQNVTLSCEQNLNHDAMYWYRQDPGQGLRLIYYSQIVNDFQKGDIAEGYSVSREKKESFPLTVTSAQKNPTAFYLCASSINRVGGELFFGEGSRLTVL.

This chain uses TRBV2 with TRBJ2-1, with TRBD1 matching 7 bases. The CDR3 has 14 amino acids. V was clipped by 7 bases and J by 5 bases; unmatched bases: 8. The germline V gene has CDR1 SNHLY and CDR2 FYNNEI. The CDR3 protein is CASMRAGGDNEQFF. The CDR3 DNA is TGTGCCAGCATGCGGGCAGGGGGTGACAATGAGCAGTTCTTC.

The V call is TRBV6-6, the J call TRBJ2-7; 10 nucleotides line up with TRBD1. The CDR3 has 13 residues. Germline CDR1 is MNHNY and CDR2 is SVGAGI (reference sequence). Trimming cost V 10 bases and J 2 bases; bases outside gene matches: 5. The CDR3 DNA is TGTGCCACGGGGACAGGGGCCACCTACGAGCAGTACTTC. It encodes CATGTGATYEQYF.

This chain links TRBV2 with TRBJ2-1; 9 bases are shared with TRBD1. CDR1 and CDR2 (germline): SNHLY, FYNNEI. With V trimmed by 6 bases and J by 8 bases, 8 bases remained unmatched. This CDR3 region has 14 residues. The DNA of the CDR3 is TGTGCCAGCAGGCCCGGGACAGGGTCGTATGAGCAGTTCTTC. This encodes CASRPGTGSYEQFF.

The chain joins TRBV7-6 to TRBJ2-5; D is unresolved. Per germline, CDR1 SGHVS and CDR2 FNYEAQ. Trimming took 2 bases from V and 2 from J, leaving 9 bases between them. The CDR3 covers 14 residues. The CDR3 loop is CASSLFSAQETQYF. CDR3 DNA: TGTGCCAGCAGCTTATTCTCGGCTCAAGAGACCCAGTACTTC.